The 15 T cell receptor beta chains below come from one sample, sequenced in a study of shared clonotypes between healthy human individuals. Sequenced by immunoSEQ multiplex PCR; TCRdb stores in-frame clones only, minus some. The sample lists about 700,000 clones, over 65% occurring once. The sequenced material came from memory CD4+ T cells sorted from blood. Subset meaning: CD45RA-negative fraction. The receptor set was obtained from a woman in her 30s in good health.

The chain is built from TRBV27 and TRBJ2-7; D may be TRBD1 (6 bases). CDR1 MNHEY and CDR2 SMNVEV come from the germline V gene (reference sequence). This CDR3 is built from 15 residues. The germline V and J ends were trimmed by 6 bases and 6 bases, with 21 bases remaining between them. CDR3 sequence reads: CASRLMLGADGEQYF. CDR3 in DNA: TGTGCCAGCAGACTGATGTTGGGGGCTGACGGCGAGCAGTACTTC.

This clone was seen only once. The chain carries TRBV18 and TRBJ2-7, with 10 bases lining up with TRBD1. The CDR3 contains 15 residues. J gave up 4 bases and V 1 base, and 4 bases lay outside the gene matches. Germline values: CDR1 KGHSH, CDR2 LQKENI. CDR3 sequence reads: CASSPLRQGAYEQYF. The CDR3 bases are TGTGCCAGCTCACCACTGAGACAGGGGGCTTACGAGCAGTACTTC. The whole variable domain, remainder taken from reference TRBV18 and TRBJ2-7, is NAGVMQNPRHLVRRRGQEARLRCSPMKGHSHVYWYRQLPEEGLKFMVYLQKENIIDESGMPKERFSAEFPKEGPSILRIQQVVRGDSAAYFCASSPLRQGAYEQYFGPGTRLTVT.

This sequence joins TRBV28 and TRBJ1-1; TRBD1 matches 9 bases. V shed 5 bases, J shed 11 bases, and the junction held 12 bases outside the gene matches. CDR1 MDHEN and CDR2 SYDVKM come from the germline V gene. The CDR3 consists of 14 residues. This CDR3 is CASSPWTGAMGAFF. In nucleotides, the CDR3 is TGTGCCAGCAGTCCCTGGACAGGGGCGATGGGGGCTTTCTTT. The complete variable domain, with remaining parts taken from reference TRBV28 and TRBJ1-1, reads DVKVTQSSRYLVKRTGEKVFLECVQDMDHENMFWYRQDPGLGLRLIYFSYDVKMKEKGDIPEGYSVSREKKERFSLILESASTNQTSMYLCASSPWTGAMGAFFGQGTRLTVV.

A remark on this clone: At the DNA level, this CDR3 is encoded by other sequences in the same sample as well. The chain combines TRBV10-3 with TRBJ2-3; D is undetermined. V lost 0 bases to trimming and J lost 5 bases, with 6 bases between them. The CDR3 loop spans 13 amino acids. CDR1 is ENHRY and CDR2 is SYGVKD in the germline V gene. The chain's CDR3 is CAISESGRDTQYF. CDR3 nucleotide sequence: TGTGCCATCAGTGAGTCGGGTCGAGATACGCAGTATTTT.

This rearrangement joins TRBV5-4 to TRBJ2-5; 9 positions agree with TRBD2. The junction had 11 bases not matched to a gene; V was cut back by 4 bases and J by 4 bases. This CDR3 spans 16 amino acids. The germline gives CDR1 SGHNT, CDR2 YYREEE (reference sequence). CDR3 sequence (DNA): TGTGCCAGCAGCCGAAAGACTAGCGGAGAGGGAGAGACCCAGTACTTC. Encoded protein: CASSRKTSGEGETQYF.

The chain is built from TRBV5-1 and TRBJ1-1; D is unresolved. With 0 bases removed from V and 2 bases from J, the gap between germline ends came to 11 bases. The CDR3 runs 15 residues. CDR1 is SGHRS, CDR2 YFSETQ, per germline. The CDR3 bases are TGCGCCAGCAGCTTGGGGTTTGAGGGAAACACTGAAGCTTTCTTT. This translates into CASSLGFEGNTEAFF.

The V call is TRBV27, the J call TRBJ2-3; no clear D. This CDR3 has 14 residues. V lost 2 bases and J 1 base, leaving 7 bases between the germline ends. In germline, CDR1 is MNHEY, CDR2 SMNVEV (reference sequence). CDR3 sequence (DNA): TGTGCCAGCAGTTTACGGTGGGGCACAGATACGCAGTATTTT. Its protein is CASSLRWGTDTQYF.

This chain uses TRBV4-1 with TRBJ2-5; D may be TRBD2 (5 bases). Germline V lookup: CDR1 MGHRA, CDR2 YSYEKL. Between the trimmed V and J ends, which lost 0 bases and 7 bases, there was a span of 6 bases. CDR3 size: 12 residues. The CDR3 DNA is TGCGCCAGCAGCCAAGAGGCGGGGACCCAGTACTTC. Protein: CASSQEAGTQYF.

This clone showed up just a few times. In DNA form, the CDR3 reads TGCGCCAGCAGCTCGGGACAGGGTATTACGATGAACACTGAAGCTTTCTTT. This gives the protein CASSSGQGITMNTEAFF. J is TRBJ1-1 and V is TRBV5-1; 9 nucleotides match TRBD1. J lost 0 bases, V lost 3 bases, and 9 bases had no gene match. The CDR3 has 17 amino acids. Germline V CDR1 and CDR2: SGHRS, YFSETQ.

The V call is TRBV7-9, the J call TRBJ2-2, with 7 bases lining up with TRBD1. Germline V gives CDR1 SEHNR, CDR2 FQNEAQ (reference sequence). With 5 bases clipped from V and 8 bases from J, the junction kept 11 bases outside the gene matches. The CDR3 consists of 15 residues. The CDR3 spells CASSPRDRTPGELFF. DNA for the CDR3: TGTGCCAGCAGCCCCCGGGACAGAACACCGGGGGAGCTGTTTTTT.

The chain links TRBV7-9 to TRBJ1-4, with D hard to call. Germline loops: CDR1 SEHNR, CDR2 FQNEAQ (reference sequence). Trimming cost V 1 base and J 2 bases, with 11 bases left between them. The CDR3 totals 16 residues. The CDR3 coding sequence is TGTGCCAGCAGCTTAGGTTTCGATTTCACTAATGAAAAACTGTTTTTT. As protein: CASSLGFDFTNEKLFF.

The chain carries TRBV28 and TRBJ1-2, with D possibly being TRBD1 (6 bases). Trimming left V 4 bases short and J 5 bases short, with 14 bases between. The CDR3 is made up of 14 amino acids. Germline V gene lookup returns CDR1 MDHEN and CDR2 SYDVKM. CDR3: CASSSRNRGYGYTF. CDR3 nucleotide sequence: TGTGCCAGCAGTTCGAGGAATAGGGGGTATGGCTACACCTTC.

This clone is a singleton in its sample. Just one base apart from a much larger clone, this may be a read error. Additional DNA sequences in this sample encode the identical CDR3. J is TRBJ2-2 and V is TRBV7-9; D gene unclear. The V end lost 3 bases, the J end lost 4 bases, and 3 bases lay between the germline ends. CDR3 length: 12 amino acids. From germline, CDR1 is SEHNR and CDR2 FQNEAQ (reference sequence). The CDR3, as DNA: TGTGCCAGCAGCTTGACCACCGGGGAGCTGTTTTTT. Protein product: CASSLTTGELFF.

The chain couples TRBV7-8 to TRBJ2-7; tentative D call: TRBD2 (6 bases). Germline V gene sequence: CDR1 SGHVS, CDR2 FQNEAQ. The CDR3 loop spans 15 amino acids. The germline V and J ends were trimmed by 6 bases and 6 bases, with 21 bases remaining between them. CDR3 residues: CASSPARRVSGEQYF. The CDR3 DNA reads as TGTGCCAGCAGTCCAGCTCGGCGGGTTAGCGGCGAGCAGTACTTC.

The CDR3 protein is CASSRGQGLGYTF. CDR3 DNA sequence: TGTGCCAGCAGCCGGGGACAGGGCCTTGGCTACACCTTC. V gene TRBV28 combines with J gene TRBJ1-2; 9 nucleotides match TRBD1. The CDR3 has 13 amino acids. V gave up 6 bases and J gave up 7 bases; unmatched junction bases: 6. Germline CDR1 and CDR2: MDHEN and SYDVKM.